This T cell receptor beta chain was sequenced in a study of blood T cell repertoires in COVID-19. Turning to the study itself: There were acute and convalescent COVID-19 samples, and they came from the United States, Italy and Spain. Sources were T cells, B-cell-depleted T cells, or PBMCs; the material itself was cDNA or gDNA.

Under the authors' procedure: The authors estimated nucleated cell counts from reference gene primer amplification. Profiled with immunoSEQ multiplex PCR; TCRdb holds only in-frame clones, not every one. The DNA was the basis for D and trimming; V, J and clone size are from that table. The data show around 300,000 clones, about 87% seen once. Seattle patient enrollment occurred during active infection, with longitudinal follow-up thereafter. CDR3 length: 17 residues. The V gene end was trimmed by 1 base and the J gene end by 10 bases; junction bases not matched to a gene: 14. The germline gives CDR1 SEHNR, CDR2 FQNEAQ (reference sequence).

The chain combines TRBV7-9 with TRBJ1-4; 8 nucleotides match TRBD1. The sample comprised peripheral blood. This sequence originates from a woman in her fifties or sixties with COVID-19, enrolled during active disease. CDR3 in DNA: TGTGCCAGCAGCTTAGGCCCTGGACAGGGCCTAAAGGGAAAACTGTTTTTT. Amino acid sequence: CASSLGPGQGLKGKLFF.